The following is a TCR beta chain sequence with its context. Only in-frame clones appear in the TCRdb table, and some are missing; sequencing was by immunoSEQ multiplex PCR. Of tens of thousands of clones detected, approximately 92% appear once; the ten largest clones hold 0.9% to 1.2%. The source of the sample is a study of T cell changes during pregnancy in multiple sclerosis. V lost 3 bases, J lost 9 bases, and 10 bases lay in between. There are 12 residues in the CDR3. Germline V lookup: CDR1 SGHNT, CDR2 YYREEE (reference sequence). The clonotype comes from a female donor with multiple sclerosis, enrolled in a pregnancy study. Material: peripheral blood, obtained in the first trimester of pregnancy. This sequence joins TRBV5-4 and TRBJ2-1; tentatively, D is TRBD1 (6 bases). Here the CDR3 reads CASSWGPGEQFF. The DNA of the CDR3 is TGTGCCAGCAGCTGGGGGCCGGGTGAGCAGTTCTTC. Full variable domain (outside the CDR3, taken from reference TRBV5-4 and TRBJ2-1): ETGVTQSPTHLIKTRGQQVTLRCSSQSGHNTVSWYQQALGQGPQFIFQYYREEENGRGNFPPRFSGLQFPNYSSELNVNALELDDSALYLCASSWGPGEQFFGPGTRLTVL.